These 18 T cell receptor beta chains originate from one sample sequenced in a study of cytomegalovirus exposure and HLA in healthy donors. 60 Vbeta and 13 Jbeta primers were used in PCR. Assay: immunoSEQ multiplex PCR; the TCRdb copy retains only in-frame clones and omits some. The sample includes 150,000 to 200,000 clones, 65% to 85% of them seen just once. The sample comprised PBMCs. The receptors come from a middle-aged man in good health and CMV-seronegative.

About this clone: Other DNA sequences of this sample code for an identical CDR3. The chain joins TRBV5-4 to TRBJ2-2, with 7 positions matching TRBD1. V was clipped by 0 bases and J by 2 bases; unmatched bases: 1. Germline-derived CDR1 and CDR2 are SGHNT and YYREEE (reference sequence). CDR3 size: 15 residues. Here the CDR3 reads CASSLGQGNTGELFF. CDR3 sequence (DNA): TGTGCCAGCAGCTTGGGACAGGGTAACACCGGGGAGCTGTTTTTT.

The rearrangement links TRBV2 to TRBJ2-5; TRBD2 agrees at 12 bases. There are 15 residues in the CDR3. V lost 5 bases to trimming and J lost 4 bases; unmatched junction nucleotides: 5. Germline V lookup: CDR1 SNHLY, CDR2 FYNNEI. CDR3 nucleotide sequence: TGTGCCAGCAGTCTAGCGGGGGGGATCGGAGAGACCCAGTACTTC. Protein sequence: CASSLAGGIGETQYF.

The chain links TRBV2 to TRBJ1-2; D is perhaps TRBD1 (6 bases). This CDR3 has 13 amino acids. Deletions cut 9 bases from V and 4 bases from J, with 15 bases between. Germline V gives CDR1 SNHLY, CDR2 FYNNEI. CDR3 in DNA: TGTGCCAGTCGGACAGACGGCCCCTATGGCTACACCTTC. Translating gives CASRTDGPYGYTF.

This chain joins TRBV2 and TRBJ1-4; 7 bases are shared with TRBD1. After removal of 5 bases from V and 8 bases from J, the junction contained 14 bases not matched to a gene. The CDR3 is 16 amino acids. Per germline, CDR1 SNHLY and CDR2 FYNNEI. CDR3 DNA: TGTGCCAGCAGTCTTGACAGGGACGCGGTTGTCGAAAAACTGTTTTTT. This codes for CASSLDRDAVVEKLFF.

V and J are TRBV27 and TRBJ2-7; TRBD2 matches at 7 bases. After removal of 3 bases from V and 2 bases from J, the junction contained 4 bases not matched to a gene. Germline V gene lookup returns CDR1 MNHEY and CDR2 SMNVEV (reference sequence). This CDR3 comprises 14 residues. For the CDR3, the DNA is TGTGCCAGCAGTTTGCGGGAGCCTCCCTACGAGCAGTACTTC. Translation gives CASSLREPPYEQYF.

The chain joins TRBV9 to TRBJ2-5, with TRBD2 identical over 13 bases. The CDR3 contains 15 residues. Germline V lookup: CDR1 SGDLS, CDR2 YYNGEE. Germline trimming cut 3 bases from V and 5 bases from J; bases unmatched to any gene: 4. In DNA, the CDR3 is TGTGCCAGCAGCGCCACTAGCGGGGGGGACGAGACCCAGTACTTC. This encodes CASSATSGGDETQYF.

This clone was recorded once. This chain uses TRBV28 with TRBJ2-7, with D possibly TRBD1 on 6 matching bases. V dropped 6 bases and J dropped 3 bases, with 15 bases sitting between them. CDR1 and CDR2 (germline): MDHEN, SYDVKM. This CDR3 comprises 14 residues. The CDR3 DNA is TGTGCCAGCAGGTATACAGGGATTCGCTACGAGCAGTACTTC. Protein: CASRYTGIRYEQYF.

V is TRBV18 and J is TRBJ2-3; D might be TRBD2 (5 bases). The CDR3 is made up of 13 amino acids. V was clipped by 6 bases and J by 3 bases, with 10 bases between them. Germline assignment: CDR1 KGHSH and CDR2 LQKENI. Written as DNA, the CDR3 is TGTGCCAGCTCGCAAGGGAGTACAGATACGCAGTATTTT. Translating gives CASSQGSTDTQYF.

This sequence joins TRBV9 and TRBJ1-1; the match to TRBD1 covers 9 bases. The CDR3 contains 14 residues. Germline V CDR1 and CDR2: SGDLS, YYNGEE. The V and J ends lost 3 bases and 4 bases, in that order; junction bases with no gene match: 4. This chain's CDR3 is CASSEQGAFTEAFF. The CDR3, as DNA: TGTGCCAGCAGCGAACAGGGGGCGTTCACTGAAGCTTTCTTT.

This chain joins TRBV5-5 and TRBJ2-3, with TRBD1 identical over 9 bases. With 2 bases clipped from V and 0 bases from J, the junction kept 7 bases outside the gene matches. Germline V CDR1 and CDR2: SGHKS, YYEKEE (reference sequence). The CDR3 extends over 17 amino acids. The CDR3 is CASSFPGTGPSTDTQYF. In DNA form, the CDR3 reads TGTGCCAGCAGCTTCCCCGGGACAGGGCCTAGCACAGATACGCAGTATTTT. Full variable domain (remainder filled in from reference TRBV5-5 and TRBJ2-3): DAGVTQSPTHLIKTRGQQVTLRCSPISGHKSVSWYQQVLGQGPQFIFQYYEKEERGRGNFPDRFSARQFPNYSSELNVNALLLGDSALYLCASSFPGTGPSTDTQYFGPGTRLTVL.

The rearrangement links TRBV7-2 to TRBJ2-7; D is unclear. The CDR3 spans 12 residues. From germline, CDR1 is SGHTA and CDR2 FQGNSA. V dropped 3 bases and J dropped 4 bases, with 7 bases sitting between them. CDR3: CASSFGVYEQYF. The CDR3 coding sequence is TGTGCCAGCAGCTTTGGAGTGTACGAGCAGTACTTC.

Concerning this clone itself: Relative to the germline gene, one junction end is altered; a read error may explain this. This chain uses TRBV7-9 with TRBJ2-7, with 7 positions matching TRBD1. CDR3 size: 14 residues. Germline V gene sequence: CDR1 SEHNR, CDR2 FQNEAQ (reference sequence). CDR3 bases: TGTTCCAGCAGCTTAGGGACAGCTACCTACGAGCAGTACTTC. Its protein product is CSSSLGTATYEQYF.

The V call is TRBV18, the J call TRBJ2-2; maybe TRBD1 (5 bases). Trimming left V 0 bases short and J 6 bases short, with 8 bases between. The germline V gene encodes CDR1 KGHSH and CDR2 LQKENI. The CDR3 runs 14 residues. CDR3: CASSPPSRAGELFF. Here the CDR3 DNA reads TGTGCCAGCTCACCACCGTCCAGGGCCGGGGAGCTGTTTTTT.

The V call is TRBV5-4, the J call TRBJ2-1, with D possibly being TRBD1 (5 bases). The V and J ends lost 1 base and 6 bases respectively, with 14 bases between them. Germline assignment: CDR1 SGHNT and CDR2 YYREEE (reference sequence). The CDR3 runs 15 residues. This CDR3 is CASSLYQGVSNEQFF. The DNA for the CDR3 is TGTGCCAGCAGCTTGTATCAGGGTGTCAGCAATGAGCAGTTCTTC.

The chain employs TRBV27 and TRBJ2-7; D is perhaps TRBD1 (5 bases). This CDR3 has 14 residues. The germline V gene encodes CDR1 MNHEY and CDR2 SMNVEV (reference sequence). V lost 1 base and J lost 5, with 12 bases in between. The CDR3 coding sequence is TGTGCCAGCAGTTTATTACAGGTTCCTCACGAGCAGTACTTC. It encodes CASSLLQVPHEQYF.

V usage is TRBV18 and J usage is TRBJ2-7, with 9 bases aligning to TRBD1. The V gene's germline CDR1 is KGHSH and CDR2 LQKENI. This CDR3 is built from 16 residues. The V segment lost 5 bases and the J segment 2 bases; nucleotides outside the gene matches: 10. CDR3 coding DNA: TGTGCCAGCTCATCGACCGGGACAGGGAACCCCTACGAGCAGTACTTC. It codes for CASSSTGTGNPYEQYF.

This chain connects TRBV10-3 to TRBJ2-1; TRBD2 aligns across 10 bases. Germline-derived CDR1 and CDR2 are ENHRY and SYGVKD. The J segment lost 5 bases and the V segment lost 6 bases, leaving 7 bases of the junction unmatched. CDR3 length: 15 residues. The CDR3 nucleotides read TGTGCCATCAGCCTAACTAGCGGGGCAAACAATGAGCAGTTCTTC. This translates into CAISLTSGANNEQFF.

CDR3 sequence: CASSGGLAGAGGTQYF. The CDR3 nucleotides read TGTGCCAGCAGCGGCGGACTAGCGGGGGCCGGTGGGACCCAGTACTTC. The chain carries TRBV9 and TRBJ2-5; 13 bases are shared with TRBD2. V gave up 3 bases and J gave up 7 bases; unmatched junction bases: 9. The CDR3 covers 16 residues. CDR1 is SGDLS and CDR2 is YYNGEE in the germline V gene.